Each of the 19 T cell receptor beta chains below was sequenced from the same sample in a study of cytomegalovirus exposure and HLA in healthy donors. Researchers ran the PCR with 60 Vbeta and 13 Jbeta primers. TCRdb keeps only in-frame clones here, not all; method: immunoSEQ multiplex PCR. The sample holds some 200,000 clones, 80% seen once. The sample consisted of PBMCs. These receptor sequences come from a man in his forties in good health and CMV-seropositive.

The chain uses TRBV7-8 and TRBJ2-2, with D maybe TRBD1 (5 bases). The V end lost 1 base, the J end lost 9 bases, and 12 bases lay between the germline ends. The germline V gene encodes CDR1 SGHVS and CDR2 FQNEAQ. The length of the CDR3 is 14 residues. CDR3: CASSLVGEVRELFF. CDR3 nucleotide sequence: TGTGCCAGCAGCTTAGTAGGGGAAGTCAGGGAGCTGTTTTTT.

V is TRBV25-1 and J is TRBJ1-1, with D hard to call. CDR3 length equals 14 residues. The germline V and J ends were trimmed by 6 bases and 5 bases, with 16 bases remaining between them. The germline V gene encodes CDR1 MGHDK and CDR2 SYGVNS. The CDR3: CASRGLGSGTEAFF. The CDR3 DNA reads TGTGCCAGCAGAGGTCTGGGGTCGGGGACTGAAGCTTTCTTT.

The chain carries TRBV27 and TRBJ2-7; D is undetermined. Germline V gene data show CDR1 as MNHEY and CDR2 as SMNVEV (reference sequence). The CDR3 totals 14 residues. The germline V and J ends were trimmed by 3 bases and 4 bases, with 13 bases remaining between them. This CDR3 reads CASSFAANMYEQYF. CDR3 bases: TGTGCCAGCAGTTTCGCGGCTAACATGTACGAGCAGTACTTC.

This clone appeared once. V is TRBV27 and J is TRBJ1-1; D unclear. The CDR3 spans 11 residues. V was trimmed by 4 bases and J by 4 bases, leaving 4 bases between them. CDR1 MNHEY and CDR2 SMNVEV come from the germline V gene (reference sequence). CDR3 in amino acids: CASSSGTEAFF. Written as DNA, the CDR3 is TGTGCCAGCAGTTCAGGCACTGAAGCTTTCTTT.

The CDR3 bases are TGTGCCATCAGTGATGTAGCGGGGAGCACAGATACGCAGTATTTT. Protein sequence: CAISDVAGSTDTQYF. The J gene is TRBJ2-3, the V gene TRBV10-3; 8 bases fit TRBD2. The CDR3 runs to 15 residues. Trimming took 3 bases from V and 0 from J; bases not matched to a gene: 2. Germline V CDR1 and CDR2: ENHRY, SYGVKD.

A few counts support this clone. V and J are TRBV6-1 and TRBJ1-2; TRBD1 aligns across 8 bases. Germline CDR1 reads MNHNS; CDR2 reads SASEGT. The CDR3 has 15 amino acids. J gave up 5 bases and V 1 base, and 6 bases lay outside the gene matches. The CDR3 DNA follows: TGTGCCAGCAGTGAAGGCAGCAGGGGGCATTATGGCTACACCTTC. It yields the protein CASSEGSRGHYGYTF.

With respect to this clone: At one of its ends the junction is not consistent with the germline gene, which may arise from a read error. The genes are TRBV5-3 and TRBJ2-1; 12 nucleotides agree with TRBD1. TRBV5-3 qualifies as an ORF whose function is uncertain. The CDR3 is 14 residues long. CDR3 bases: TGTGCCAGAAGAGAGGGACAGGGGGCGAATGAGCGGTTCTTC. This sequence encodes CARREGQGANERFF.

V is TRBV15 and J is TRBJ1-1, with a weak D call TRBD1 (5 bases). Looked up from germline, CDR1 is LNHNV and CDR2 is YYDKDF (reference sequence). There are 13 residues in the CDR3. Trimming removed 3 bases at V and 3 bases at J, with 8 bases between. CDR3 in amino acids: CATSRGGDTEAFF. CDR3 DNA: TGTGCCACCAGCAGGGGGGGGGACACTGAAGCTTTCTTT.

The chain uses TRBV27 and TRBJ1-5; D possibly corresponds to TRBD1 (5 bases). The V and J ends lost 2 bases and 6 bases respectively, with 8 bases between them. This CDR3 is 13 amino acids long. Germline loops: CDR1 MNHEY, CDR2 SMNVEV (reference sequence). In DNA form, the CDR3 reads TGTGCCAGCAGTTTAGGAGGGGTTCAGCCCCAGCATTTT. Encoded protein: CASSLGGVQPQHF.

The genes are TRBV19 and TRBJ2-7; 10 bases map to TRBD2. The germline V gene encodes CDR1 LNHDA and CDR2 SQIVND (reference sequence). J was trimmed by 4 bases and V by 5 bases; bases with no gene match: 8. This CDR3 spans 15 amino acids. CDR3 coding DNA: TGTGCCAGTAGTCCAGGGAGCGGGGGGGCTTACGAGCAGTACTTC. Its protein is CASSPGSGGAYEQYF.

The V gene is TRBV7-6, the J gene TRBJ2-7; 8 bases agree with TRBD1. J was trimmed by 4 bases and V by 5 bases; bases with no gene match: 10. This CDR3 comprises 15 residues. The germline V gene encodes CDR1 SGHVS and CDR2 FNYEAQ. CDR3 residues: CASSMGQAARYEQYF. CDR3 DNA sequence: TGTGCCAGCAGCATGGGACAGGCGGCGAGATACGAGCAGTACTTC.

This clone is a singleton in its sample. The chain recombines TRBV6-1 with TRBJ2-5; D call uncertain. The CDR3 runs to 16 residues. Trimming shortened V by 3 bases and J by 3 bases, and 17 bases separated the two germline ends. CDR1 MNHNS and CDR2 SASEGT come from the germline V gene. CDR3 sequence: CASSDWANPGEETQYF. The CDR3 DNA follows: TGTGCCAGCAGTGATTGGGCTAATCCAGGTGAAGAGACCCAGTACTTC.

This chain connects TRBV28 to TRBJ1-3; 12 nucleotides match TRBD1. Germline CDR1 reads MDHEN; CDR2 reads SYDVKM. The V gene end was trimmed by 5 bases and the J gene end by 4 bases; junction bases not matched to a gene: 9. The CDR3 extends over 17 amino acids. The CDR3 spells CASSPPGQGASGNTIYF. In nucleotides, the CDR3 is TGTGCCAGCAGTCCCCCGGGACAGGGGGCTTCGGGAAACACCATATATTTT.

The DNA of the CDR3 is TGTGCCAGCAGCTTAATAGGGGGCGAGCAGTACTTC. Encoded protein: CASSLIGGEQYF. The chain joins TRBV5-4 to TRBJ2-7, with D maybe TRBD1 (6 bases). Deletions cut 2 bases from V and 6 bases from J, with 9 bases between. Per the germline V gene, CDR1 is SGHNT and CDR2 is YYREEE (reference sequence). This CDR3 is 12 amino acids long.

The rearrangement joins TRBV5-4 to TRBJ2-7, with TRBD2 matching 8 bases. Trimming cost V 1 base and J 0 bases; bases outside gene matches: 3. The CDR3 spans 15 residues. Germline assignment: CDR1 SGHNT and CDR2 YYREEE (reference sequence). CDR3 sequence (DNA): TGTGCCAGCAGCTTGCGGGGGGGTAACTCCTACGAGCAGTACTTC. Protein product: CASSLRGGNSYEQYF. The full variable domain, rest sourced from reference TRBV5-4 and TRBJ2-7, is ETGVTQSPTHLIKTRGQQVTLRCSSQSGHNTVSWYQQALGQGPQFIFQYYREEENGRGNFPPRFSGLQFPNYSSELNVNALELDDSALYLCASSLRGGNSYEQYFGPGTRLTVT.

The chain couples TRBV2 to TRBJ2-1; TRBD2 agrees at 8 bases. Trimming removed 6 bases from V and 5 bases from J; junction bases left unmatched: 12. This CDR3 is 16 amino acids long. From germline, CDR1 is SNHLY and CDR2 FYNNEI. DNA of the CDR3: TGTGCCAGCAGCCGATTTAGCGGGGTAACACACAATGAGCAGTTCTTC. Translation: CASSRFSGVTHNEQFF.

The chain employs TRBV5-3 and TRBJ1-6; 7 bases align to TRBD1. TRBV5-3 is noted as an ORF with a role that remains uncertain. The CDR3 consists of 14 residues. Trimming removed 4 bases from V and 8 bases from J; junction bases left unmatched: 6. The CDR3 DNA reads as TGTGCCAGAAGCGTGGACAGGAGCTATTCACCCCTCCACTTT. This gives the protein CARSVDRSYSPLHF.

This clone appeared a single time. The CDR3 protein is CASSVSRGGLDTDTQYF. DNA of the CDR3: TGTGCCAGCAGTGTCTCGCGGGGGGGCCTGGACACAGATACGCAGTATTTT. The genes are TRBV25-1 and TRBJ2-3, with 9 bases lining up with TRBD2. V lost 4 bases, J lost 2 bases, and 10 bases stayed unmatched. The length of the CDR3 is 17 residues. In germline, CDR1 is MGHDK, CDR2 SYGVNS.

The chain couples TRBV2 to TRBJ2-1; D is perhaps TRBD2 (6 bases). The CDR3 length is 13 residues. The V and J ends lost 4 bases and 6 bases respectively, with 10 bases between them. Germline-derived CDR1 and CDR2 are SNHLY and FYNNEI. CDR3 sequence (DNA): TGTGCCAGCAGTGTTCTAGCGTCCAATGAGCAGTTCTTC. It yields the protein CASSVLASNEQFF.